The clone carrying this TCR beta chain was seen ten or more times. The time point was: before trial treatment. This sample stems from a study of low-dose radiotherapy and immunotherapy resistance in tumors. TRAV and TRBV primers primed cDNA for both TCRalpha and TCRbeta. With a V-primer adapter and a constant-region primer, TCRs were amplified for 20 PCR cycles. TCRdb re-derived calls from the reads in MiXCR, one entry per CDR3 protein. Of around 99,000 distinct CDR3 sequences listed, roughly 9% were seen once; the top ten hold around 1%. Trimming cost V 6 bases and J 0 bases, with 16 bases left between them. The germline CDR1 and CDR2 sequences are DFQATT and SNEGSKA (reference sequence). The CDR3 covers 15 residues.

Source: PBMCs, taken before treatment. The receptor's source is a male donor with prostate cancer. V usage is TRBV20-1 and J usage is TRBJ2-3, with D unclear. CDR3 coding DNA: TGCAGTGCCGAGGACGCCAGCTCTAGCACAGATACGCAGTATTTT. This sequence encodes CSAEDASSSTDTQYF.